This T cell receptor beta chain derives from a study of T-cell memory formation after mild COVID-19. In the study overall: TCR clusters were mostly confined to one donor each.

In this sample, this clonotype turned up a few times. Its antigen remains unknown. Study-level findings and limits: CD8+ contracting clones occupied EMRA, while CD4+ ones occupied mainly CM and EM.

The authors produced TCR alpha and TCR beta cDNA libraries with sample barcodes and UMIs by 5'RACE using constant-segment primers. TCRdb itself ran the 5' RACE reads through MiXCR, one entry per CDR3 protein. The repertoire holds 150,000 or so distinct CDR3 sequences, approximately 14% seen once, with 13% to 15% in the top ten. CDR1 SGHKS and CDR2 YYEKEE come from the germline V gene (reference sequence). Trimming stripped 3 bases from V and 9 bases from J, with 10 bases between. This CDR3 has 12 amino acids. This sequence originates from an adult woman who had mild COVID-19 (a few samples of this study predate the infection). Cell type and time point are not known. The chain uses TRBV5-5 and TRBJ2-1; no definite D call. Sequenced sample: PBMCs or a T cell subset sorted from them (not recorded which). CDR3 in DNA: TGTGCCAGCAGCTCGAGAATTGGTGAGCAGTTCTTC. This sequence encodes CASSSRIGEQFF.